The next 17 T cell receptor beta chains were all read from a single sample in a study of T cell responses to AZD1222 COVID-19 vaccine. Using immunoSEQ multiplex PCR, the repertoire was profiled, and TCRdb retains in-frame clones only, with some absent. This table has fewer than 130,000 clones, about 93% appearing once. The sample consisted of peripheral blood, taken on day 0 of AZD1222 vaccination. Receptor source: an adult in good health.

V usage is TRBV19 and J usage is TRBJ2-2; no reliable D call. Trimming took off 3 bases at V and 4 bases at J, with 15 bases between the two ends. CDR3 length equals 16 residues. Germline V gene lookup returns CDR1 LNHDA and CDR2 SQIVND (reference sequence). CDR3 in DNA: TGTGCCAGTAGTATGGGGTCGACCCTCTTCACCGGGGAGCTGTTTTTT. Translated: CASSMGSTLFTGELFF.

This clone has just one count. The genes are TRBV13 and TRBJ1-1; D gene unclear. This CDR3 is 13 amino acids long. Germline-derived CDR1 and CDR2 are PRHDT and FYEKMQ (reference sequence). V was cut by 6 bases and J by 0 bases, with 8 bases left in between. CDR3 loop: CASSEGMNTEAFF. The DNA for the CDR3 is TGTGCCAGCAGTGAGGGCATGAACACTGAAGCTTTCTTT.

This clone has just a few counts. The J gene is TRBJ1-1, the V gene TRBV2; D gene uncertain. Germline V CDR1 and CDR2: SNHLY, FYNNEI. V was clipped by 6 bases and J by 1 base, with 9 bases between them. The CDR3 sequence is 13 residues long. CDR3 protein: CASSPGPNTEAFF. Here the CDR3 DNA reads TGTGCCAGCAGCCCGGGCCCGAACACTGAAGCTTTCTTT.

The CDR3 bases are TGTGCCAGCAGCTTGGGGCCAGGTGGCAATCAGCCCCAGCATTTT. It encodes CASSLGPGGNQPQHF. This rearrangement joins TRBV5-4 to TRBJ1-5; no firm D call. Germline V gene lookup returns CDR1 SGHNT and CDR2 YYREEE (reference sequence). V dropped 0 bases and J dropped 2 bases, with 9 bases sitting between them. The CDR3 length is 15 residues.

Details on this clone: This CDR3 is also generated by other DNA sequences in the sample. The genes are TRBV28 and TRBJ1-6; D is ambiguous. CDR3 length: 15 amino acids. Germline V gene data show CDR1 as MDHEN and CDR2 as SYDVKM. V was shortened by 3 bases and J by 1 base, with 7 bases between the two germline ends. The CDR3: CASSFKGSYNSPLHF. The DNA for the CDR3 is TGTGCCAGCAGTTTTAAAGGGTCCTATAATTCACCCCTCCACTTT.

The chain uses TRBV2 and TRBJ2-1; possibly TRBD1 for D (5 bases). Germline CDR1 and CDR2: SNHLY and FYNNEI. The CDR3 has 13 amino acids. With 6 bases removed from V and 8 bases from J, the gap between germline ends came to 14 bases. The CDR3 loop reads CASREQGLHEQFF. CDR3 bases: TGTGCCAGCAGAGAGCAGGGTTTGCATGAGCAGTTCTTC.

The chain has TRBV20-1 and TRBJ2-3; D uncertain. Germline-derived CDR1 and CDR2 are DFQATT and SNEGSKA (reference sequence). Trimming removed 3 bases at V and 5 bases at J, with 9 bases between. The CDR3 sequence is 12 residues long. The CDR3 loop is CSASPSVDTQYF. The CDR3 DNA follows: TGCAGTGCTAGTCCCTCAGTAGATACGCAGTATTTT.

The chain recombines TRBV5-4 with TRBJ2-7, with D tentatively TRBD2 (6 bases). Germline CDR1 reads SGHNT; CDR2 reads YYREEE (reference sequence). The CDR3 spans 13 residues. V was shortened by 3 bases and J by 1 base, with 8 bases between the two germline ends. The CDR3 DNA is TGTGCCAGCAGCTCCGGACTATCCTACGAGCAGTACTTC. It translates to CASSSGLSYEQYF.

This chain uses TRBV7-3 with TRBJ2-5; no firm D call. CDR3 length: 15 amino acids. Germline V CDR1 and CDR2: SGHTA, FQGTGA. The V end lost 4 bases, the J end lost 5 bases, and 17 bases lay between the germline ends. The CDR3 DNA sequence: TGTGCCAGCAGCTGGGGTGGGCACCCCCAGGAGACCCAGTACTTC. It is translated as CASSWGGHPQETQYF.

CDR3 sequence reads: CASSIWPSTYGYTF. CDR3 nucleotides: TGTGCCAGTAGTATCTGGCCAAGTACCTATGGCTACACCTTC. J is TRBJ1-2 and V is TRBV19; D is uncertain. CDR1 is LNHDA, CDR2 SQIVND, per germline (reference sequence). The V end lost 3 bases, the J end lost 4 bases, and 12 bases lay between the germline ends. The CDR3 has 14 amino acids.

The CDR3 DNA follows: TGTGCCAGCAGCTTAGCCGGTAGGGGGTACGAGCAGTACTTC. It is translated as CASSLAGRGYEQYF. The chain carries TRBV11-2 and TRBJ2-7, with D maybe TRBD1 (6 bases). Germline V gives CDR1 SGHAT, CDR2 FQNNGV. The ends were cut back, 1 base at V and 4 bases at J, with 11 bases in the middle. CDR3 length: 14 residues.

The V call is TRBV20-1, the J call TRBJ1-2, with no clear D. Germline values: CDR1 DFQATT, CDR2 SNEGSKA (reference sequence). Trimming left V 3 bases short and J 5 bases short, with 7 bases between. CDR3 length equals 11 residues. The CDR3 loop reads CSARSAYGYTF. In nucleotides, the CDR3 is TGCAGTGCTAGGTCGGCTTATGGCTACACCTTC.

The gene calls are TRBV11-2 and TRBJ2-5, with 7 bases lining up with TRBD2. Germline V CDR1 and CDR2: SGHAT, FQNNGV. V was pared by 1 base and J by 7 bases, with 9 bases of the junction left unmatched. This CDR3 spans 15 amino acids. CDR3 sequence reads: CASSLGAGRRGTQYF. CDR3 coding DNA: TGTGCCAGCAGCTTAGGAGCGGGGCGGAGGGGGACCCAGTACTTC. Based on the CDR3 plus reference TRBV11-2 and TRBJ2-5, the full variable domain is EAGVAQSPRYKIIEKRQSVAFWCNPISGHATLYWYQQILGQGPKLLIQFQNNGVVDDSQLPKDRFSAERLKGVDSTLKIQPAKLEDSAVYLCASSLGAGRRGTQYFGPGTRLLVL.

This chain joins TRBV20-1 and TRBJ1-2; 7 positions match TRBD1. From germline, CDR1 is DFQATT and CDR2 SNEGSKA (reference sequence). CDR3 length: 11 amino acids. The V and J ends lost 5 bases and 6 bases, in that order; junction bases with no gene match: 3. The CDR3 sequence: CSAADRHGYTF. CDR3 coding DNA: TGCAGTGCTGCGGACAGGCATGGCTACACCTTC.

This chain connects TRBV30 to TRBJ2-3, with 9 bases fitting TRBD1. Germline lookup yields CDR1 GTSNPN and CDR2 SVGIG (reference sequence). Trimming cost V 2 bases and J 4 bases; bases outside gene matches: 7. The CDR3 runs to 15 residues. As DNA, the CDR3 is TGTGCCTGGAGTCTGCCGGGACAGGGATCAGATACGCAGTATTTT. Amino acid sequence: CAWSLPGQGSDTQYF.

The chain has TRBV15 and TRBJ1-1; D gene unclear. In germline, CDR1 is LNHNV, CDR2 YYDKDF (reference sequence). The ends were cut back, 2 bases at V and 8 bases at J, with 18 bases in the middle. The CDR3 length is 15 residues. The CDR3 reads CATSRNLAPGGEAFF. For the CDR3, the DNA is TGTGCCACCAGCAGAAATTTGGCACCGGGAGGAGAAGCTTTCTTT.

The chain couples TRBV6-2 or TRBV6-3 to TRBJ1-2; 8 bases are a match to TRBD1. J gave up 4 bases and V 5 bases, and 6 bases lay outside the gene matches. The CDR3 runs 14 residues. Per the germline V gene, CDR1 is MNHEY and CDR2 is SVGEGT. The CDR3 loop reads CASSPPDRAYGYTF. CDR3 bases: TGTGCCAGCAGTCCCCCGGACAGGGCCTATGGCTACACCTTC.